The rows below give T cell receptor beta chains drawn from one sample of a study of memory CD4+ T cells and cytomegalovirus serostatus. TCRdb's copy holds only in-frame clones and misses some; the assay was immunoSEQ multiplex PCR. The data show 50,000 or so clones, around 78% seen once. Sample: memory CD4+ T cells from blood. Receptors were obtained from an adult in good health and CMV-seronegative. Both conserved end residues are part of each CDR3. The order of the fields is D gene, V gene, clone size, J gene, CDR3 DNA, CDR3 protein. A D gene is named only where the DNA matches it firmly. For some rows the clone size is stated as once, few or many, or as a class when expanded; others skip it.

d_call: TRBD1
v_call: TRBV28
clone_size: .
j_call: TRBJ1-2
cdr3_nt: TGTGCCAGCAGACCCTACGGGACAGACTATGGCTACACCTTC
cdr3_aa: CASRPYGTDYGYTF

d_call: .
v_call: TRBV7-9
clone_size: .
j_call: TRBJ2-7
cdr3_nt: TGTGCCAGCAGCGAAGGGGACGAGCAGTACTTC
cdr3_aa: CASSEGDEQYF

d_call: .
v_call: TRBV7-9
clone_size: .
j_call: TRBJ2-6
cdr3_nt: TGTGCCAGCAGCTTGAGGGCCTCTGGGGCCAACGTCCTGACTTTC
cdr3_aa: CASSLRASGANVLTF

d_call: TRBD2
v_call: TRBV27
clone_size: .
j_call: TRBJ2-3
cdr3_nt: TGTGCCAGCAGCCGATCAAGCGGGAGTCTGAGCACAGATACGCAGTATTTT
cdr3_aa: CASSRSSGSLSTDTQYF

d_call: .
v_call: TRBV28
clone_size: few
j_call: TRBJ1-1
cdr3_nt: TGTGCCAGCAGTCTCGACCCGGGACGGGGGGTGGCTTTCTTT
cdr3_aa: CASSLDPGRGVAFF

d_call: .
v_call: TRBV19
clone_size: .
j_call: TRBJ2-3
cdr3_nt: TGTGCCAGTAGTGGTTCGCGACTCATACCCACAGATACGCAGTATTTT
cdr3_aa: CASSGSRLIPTDTQYF

d_call: TRBD1
v_call: TRBV6-4
clone_size: .
j_call: TRBJ2-7
cdr3_nt: TGTGCCAGCAGATTATATCCGGGACAGGGGTACGAGCAGTACTTC
cdr3_aa: CASRLYPGQGYEQYF

d_call: TRBD2
v_call: TRBV7-9
clone_size: few
j_call: TRBJ2-1
cdr3_nt: TGTGCCAGCAGCCGGGGGGGTGTAAGCTACAATGAGCAGTTCTTC
cdr3_aa: CASSRGGVSYNEQFF

d_call: .
v_call: TRBV4-1
clone_size: .
j_call: TRBJ1-5
cdr3_nt: TGCGCCAGCAGCCAAGTCGGGGCCAGGGCGATTCAGCCCCAGCATTTT
cdr3_aa: CASSQVGARAIQPQHF

d_call: TRBD2
v_call: TRBV28
clone_size: .
j_call: TRBJ2-1
cdr3_nt: TGTGCCAGCAGAACTCCGGCGGGGGGCCGGGACAATGAGCAGTTCTTC
cdr3_aa: CASRTPAGGRDNEQFF

d_call: .
v_call: TRBV21-1
clone_size: .
j_call: TRBJ1-5
cdr3_nt: TGTGCCAGCAGCAAAGTAACGGGACACAGAGATAGCAATCAGCCCCAGCATTTT
cdr3_aa: CASSKVTGHRDSNQPQHF

d_call: TRBD2
v_call: TRBV2
clone_size: .
j_call: TRBJ2-2
cdr3_nt: TGTGCCAGCAGTGGGACTAGCCGGAGCACCGGGGAGCTGTTTTTT
cdr3_aa: CASSGTSRSTGELFF

d_call: TRBD2
v_call: TRBV4-2
clone_size: .
j_call: TRBJ2-3
cdr3_nt: TGTGCCAGCAGCCAAGATAGAGGTCGATTATGGCGGGGGGACACAGATACGCAGTATTTT
cdr3_aa: CASSQDRGRLWRGDTDTQYF

d_call: .
v_call: TRBV7-2
clone_size: once
j_call: TRBJ1-5
cdr3_nt: TGTGCCAGCAGCTTACAGGGAACGGTAAGCAATCAGCCCCAGCATTTT
cdr3_aa: CASSLQGTVSNQPQHF

d_call: .
v_call: TRBV6-6
clone_size: .
j_call: TRBJ1-3
cdr3_nt: TGTGCCAGCAGTTACTCGAGGACCTCTGGAAACACCATATATTTT
cdr3_aa: CASSYSRTSGNTIYF

d_call: .
v_call: TRBV19
clone_size: .
j_call: TRBJ1-2
cdr3_nt: TGTGCCAGTAGTATTGCGGGAGGGAGATATGGCTACACCTTC
cdr3_aa: CASSIAGGRYGYTF

d_call: .
v_call: TRBV6-6
clone_size: once
j_call: TRBJ1-2
cdr3_nt: TGTGCCAGCAGTTACTCCAGGACAGCGAATGGCTACACCTTC
cdr3_aa: CASSYSRTANGYTF

d_call: TRBD2
v_call: TRBV10-1
clone_size: .
j_call: TRBJ2-3
cdr3_nt: TGCGCCAGCAGTGAGTCGTTTAGCGGGGGCTTAGATACGCAGTATTTT
cdr3_aa: CASSESFSGGLDTQYF

d_call: .
v_call: TRBV6-5
clone_size: .
j_call: TRBJ2-3
cdr3_nt: TGTGCCAGCAGTTTGGCCGTAACCAGCGGAGATACGCAGTATTTT
cdr3_aa: CASSLAVTSGDTQYF

d_call: .
v_call: TRBV6-1
clone_size: .
j_call: TRBJ2-7
cdr3_nt: TGTGCCAGCAGTGAAAGGGCAGGGGCCGAGTCCTACGAGCAGTACTTC
cdr3_aa: CASSERAGAESYEQYF

d_call: .
v_call: TRBV7-3
clone_size: .
j_call: TRBJ2-7
cdr3_nt: TGTGCCAGCAGCCGAACCGGGCGAAACTACGAGCAGTACTTC
cdr3_aa: CASSRTGRNYEQYF

d_call: .
v_call: TRBV27
clone_size: .
j_call: TRBJ2-5
cdr3_nt: TGTGCCAGCAGACAACTGGCGGGGGCCTCCCAAGAGACCCAGTACTTC
cdr3_aa: CASRQLAGASQETQYF

d_call: .
v_call: TRBV9
clone_size: .
j_call: TRBJ2-2
cdr3_nt: TGTGCCAGCAGCCTGGGAGCCGGGGGGAACACCGGGGAGCTGTTTTTT
cdr3_aa: CASSLGAGGNTGELFF

d_call: TRBD1
v_call: TRBV14
clone_size: .
j_call: TRBJ1-1
cdr3_nt: TGTGCCAGCAGCCGTTACAGGGGACGGGGCACTGAAGCTTTCTTT
cdr3_aa: CASSRYRGRGTEAFF

d_call: .
v_call: TRBV2
clone_size: .
j_call: TRBJ2-7
cdr3_nt: TGTGCCAGCAGTACCAGGTTCTCCTACGAGCAGTACTTC
cdr3_aa: CASSTRFSYEQYF

d_call: TRBD1
v_call: TRBV6-6
clone_size: .
j_call: TRBJ1-2
cdr3_nt: TGTGCCAGCAGTGGGGACAGGAGGGGAGTAAATCCTGGCTACACCTTC
cdr3_aa: CASSGDRRGVNPGYTF

d_call: .
v_call: TRBV6-5
clone_size: few
j_call: TRBJ1-1
cdr3_nt: TGTGCCAGCAGTTCAGGGCCAGCCGAGAACACTGAAGCTTTCTTT
cdr3_aa: CASSSGPAENTEAFF

d_call: TRBD1
v_call: TRBV6-1
clone_size: .
j_call: TRBJ1-5
cdr3_nt: TGTGCCAGCAGTGATAGGGACAGGGGGCATCAGCCCCAGCATTTT
cdr3_aa: CASSDRDRGHQPQHF

d_call: .
v_call: TRBV5-4
clone_size: few
j_call: TRBJ1-2
cdr3_nt: TGTGCCAGCAGCTTGGCCCCCTATGGCTACACCTTC
cdr3_aa: CASSLAPYGYTF

d_call: .
v_call: TRBV28
clone_size: .
j_call: TRBJ1-2
cdr3_nt: TGTGCCAGCAGTTTCGGGGGGCGCCCTGGCTACACCTTC
cdr3_aa: CASSFGGRPGYTF

d_call: .
v_call: TRBV7-2
clone_size: .
j_call: TRBJ2-1
cdr3_nt: TGTGCCAGCAGGACTGGAGGGGCTAAGTACAATGAGCAGTTCTTC
cdr3_aa: CASRTGGAKYNEQFF

d_call: .
v_call: TRBV7-2
clone_size: .
j_call: TRBJ2-4
cdr3_nt: TGTGCCAGCAGCGAAGACATAGGGCAAAACATTCAGTACTTC
cdr3_aa: CASSEDIGQNIQYF

d_call: .
v_call: TRBV6-1
clone_size: .
j_call: TRBJ1-1
cdr3_nt: TGTGCCAGCAGTGAAACCCAGAACACTGAAGCTTTCTTT
cdr3_aa: CASSETQNTEAFF

d_call: .
v_call: TRBV7-8
clone_size: .
j_call: TRBJ1-3
cdr3_nt: TGTGCCAGCAGCTCCTTGGAGGGAGGAGCTGGAAACACCATATATTTT
cdr3_aa: CASSSLEGGAGNTIYF

d_call: .
v_call: TRBV6-6
clone_size: .
j_call: TRBJ2-5
cdr3_nt: TGTGCCAGCGGGGGAGTCCAAGAGACCCAGTACTTC
cdr3_aa: CASGGVQETQYF

d_call: TRBD1
v_call: TRBV6-5
clone_size: .
j_call: TRBJ2-5
cdr3_nt: TGTGCCAGCAGGAGGGGGCTTGAAGAGACCCAGTACTTC
cdr3_aa: CASRRGLEETQYF

d_call: .
v_call: TRBV9
clone_size: .
j_call: TRBJ2-5
cdr3_nt: TGTGCCAGCAGCGTAGTTTCGGGGGGCGTGGAGACCCAGTACTTC
cdr3_aa: CASSVVSGGVETQYF

d_call: .
v_call: TRBV15
clone_size: .
j_call: TRBJ2-5
cdr3_nt: TGTGCCACCAGCAGAGTACGACAGGAAGAGACCCAGTACTTC
cdr3_aa: CATSRVRQEETQYF

d_call: TRBD1
v_call: TRBV5-4
clone_size: .
j_call: TRBJ2-5
cdr3_nt: TGTGCCAGCAGCCGGACAGGATCAGAGACCCAGTACTTC
cdr3_aa: CASSRTGSETQYF

d_call: TRBD1
v_call: TRBV5-6
clone_size: once
j_call: TRBJ2-5
cdr3_nt: TGTGCCAGCAGCCACAGGGGTCTGGAGACCCAGTACTTC
cdr3_aa: CASSHRGLETQYF

d_call: .
v_call: TRBV19
clone_size: .
j_call: TRBJ2-2
cdr3_nt: TGTGCCAGTAGTACCTCCGCCGGGAGCCCGAATACCGGGGAGCTGTTTTTT
cdr3_aa: CASSTSAGSPNTGELFF

d_call: .
v_call: TRBV4-2
clone_size: .
j_call: TRBJ1-2
cdr3_nt: TGTGCCAGCAGCCAAGGGGAACCCCTCAACTATGGCTACACCTTC
cdr3_aa: CASSQGEPLNYGYTF

d_call: TRBD1
v_call: TRBV5-5
clone_size: once
j_call: TRBJ2-7
cdr3_nt: TGTGCCAGCACCCACAGGGGGACCTACGAGCAGTACTTC
cdr3_aa: CASTHRGTYEQYF

d_call: .
v_call: TRBV7-9
clone_size: .
j_call: TRBJ2-7
cdr3_nt: TGTGCCAGCAGCAAGCGACAGGCCGGGAACGGCGAGCAGTACTTC
cdr3_aa: CASSKRQAGNGEQYF

d_call: TRBD2
v_call: TRBV29-1
clone_size: .
j_call: TRBJ2-7
cdr3_nt: TGCAGCGTGAGGGCGGGAGCCTACGAGCAGTACTTC
cdr3_aa: CSVRAGAYEQYF

d_call: TRBD1
v_call: TRBV28
clone_size: .
j_call: TRBJ1-3
cdr3_nt: TGTGCCAGCAGTAGAAGGGGACAGGGAACTGGAAACACCATATATTTT
cdr3_aa: CASSRRGQGTGNTIYF

d_call: .
v_call: TRBV7-2
clone_size: .
j_call: TRBJ2-5
cdr3_nt: TGTGCCAGCAGCTCGCCCGGGCCCCAAGAGACCCAGTACTTC
cdr3_aa: CASSSPGPQETQYF

d_call: TRBD2
v_call: TRBV5-1
clone_size: .
j_call: TRBJ2-1
cdr3_nt: TGCGCCAGCGGGAGGGCCAATGAGCAGTTCTTC
cdr3_aa: CASGRANEQFF

d_call: TRBD1
v_call: TRBV11-3
clone_size: .
j_call: TRBJ1-1
cdr3_nt: TGTGCCAGCAGCAAGACAGGGGTGAGCGCTGAAGCTTTCTTT
cdr3_aa: CASSKTGVSAEAFF

d_call: TRBD1
v_call: TRBV11-2
clone_size: .
j_call: TRBJ1-2
cdr3_nt: TGTGCCAGCAGGTTCATAACCGGGACAGGGGCAGGCTACACCTTC
cdr3_aa: CASRFITGTGAGYTF

d_call: TRBD2
v_call: TRBV9
clone_size: .
j_call: TRBJ2-7
cdr3_nt: TGTGCCAGCAGCGTAGCTTGGCTAGCGGGGCGGCGGCTCTACGAGCAGTACTTC
cdr3_aa: CASSVAWLAGRRLYEQYF